This T cell receptor (beta chain) was obtained from a study of T cell changes during pregnancy in multiple sclerosis. The CDR3 consists of 16 residues. Germline V gene sequence: CDR1 LGHNT, CDR2 FRNRAP. Between the trimmed V and J ends, which lost 6 bases and 1 base, there was a span of 17 bases. Sequencing was performed with immunoSEQ multiplex PCR; in TCRdb, only in-frame clones are kept and a portion is missing. Among 40,000 to 50,000 clones, around 90% were seen once, and the ten largest hold about a tenth. The rearrangement links TRBV12-5 to TRBJ2-3, with TRBD1 as a possible D gene (5 bases). The clonotype was recovered from a female donor with multiple sclerosis, enrolled in a pregnancy study. This sample comprised CD8+ T cells from peripheral blood mononuclear cells, obtained in the first trimester of pregnancy. CDR3 sequence: CASGFAAGSRTDTQYF. The CDR3 DNA follows: TGTGCTAGTGGCTTCGCAGCAGGGTCCCGCACAGATACGCAGTATTTT.